A single sample gave rise to the 15 T cell receptor beta chains below, sequenced in a study of cytomegalovirus exposure and HLA in healthy donors. With 60 Vbeta and 13 Jbeta primers, the PCR was carried out. The protocol was immunoSEQ multiplex PCR, while the TCRdb copy is restricted to in-frame clones and leaves out a portion. The table shows 110,000 to 150,000 clones, with less than 85% occurring only once. The sample consisted of PBMCs. The receptors were gathered from a man aged 35 to 55 in good health and CMV-seropositive.

The chain has TRBV7-9 and TRBJ1-1; D uncertain. In germline, CDR1 is SEHNR, CDR2 FQNEAQ (reference sequence). The CDR3 extends over 11 amino acids. The V end was cut by 6 bases, the J end by 8 bases, with 10 bases between. In DNA, the CDR3 is TGTGCCAGCAGTACCGGGAGCGAAGCTTTCTTT. Residues: CASSTGSEAFF.

V usage is TRBV29-1 and J usage is TRBJ1-3, with 10 bases that match TRBD1. The CDR3 has 15 amino acids. V gave up 1 base and J gave up 3 bases; unmatched junction bases: 3. Germline CDR1 and CDR2: SQVTM and ANQGSEA. The CDR3, as DNA: TGCAGCGTTGAAGTTTGGGACAGGGGTGGAAACACCATATATTTT. Amino acid sequence: CSVEVWDRGGNTIYF.

The rearrangement joins TRBV11-2 to TRBJ2-7, with 11 bases fitting TRBD2. The CDR3 consists of 17 residues. Germline CDR1 is SGHAT and CDR2 is FQNNGV. V lost 5 bases to trimming and J lost 6 bases; unmatched junction nucleotides: 15. The CDR3 here is CASSPSNLLAGVVEQYF. As DNA, the CDR3 is TGTGCCAGCAGCCCATCCAACTTACTAGCGGGAGTAGTCGAGCAGTACTTC.

The chain couples TRBV14 to TRBJ2-2, with D tentatively TRBD1 (6 bases). CDR1 and CDR2 (germline): SGHDN, FVKESK. CDR3 length: 13 amino acids. V was pared by 3 bases and J by 5 bases, with 7 bases between. The CDR3 loop is CASSHQGTGELFF. CDR3 coding DNA: TGTGCCAGCAGCCACCAGGGGACCGGGGAGCTGTTTTTT.

V usage is TRBV5-1 and J usage is TRBJ2-7; 7 positions agree with TRBD1. This CDR3 is 14 amino acids long. In germline, CDR1 is SGHRS, CDR2 YFSETQ. V shed 0 bases and J 8 bases; nucleotides not matched to a gene: 8. This CDR3 reads CASSLGTGAWQQYF. CDR3 DNA sequence: TGCGCCAGCAGCTTGGGCACAGGGGCCTGGCAGCAGTACTTC.

J is TRBJ2-5 and V is TRBV28, with TRBD2 identical over 8 bases. Germline-derived CDR1 and CDR2 are MDHEN and SYDVKM. The ends lost 3 bases at V and 2 bases at J; junction bases unmatched: 8. The CDR3 has 16 amino acids. The CDR3 nucleotides are TGTGCCAGCAGTTTCCCGCTAGCGGGTAAACAAGAGACCCAGTACTTC. Translated: CASSFPLAGKQETQYF.

This rearrangement joins TRBV10-3 to TRBJ2-1, with 7 bases lining up with TRBD2. The CDR3 covers 16 residues. The germline gives CDR1 ENHRY, CDR2 SYGVKD. The V and J ends lost 4 bases and 6 bases, in that order; junction bases with no gene match: 12. Written as DNA, the CDR3 is TGTGCCATCAGTGGGGTATTAGCGGGCAATCTCAATGAGCAGTTCTTC. Its protein product is CAISGVLAGNLNEQFF.

The chain carries TRBV7-9 and TRBJ1-5, with 8 positions matching TRBD1. Germline lookup yields CDR1 SEHNR and CDR2 FQNEAQ (reference sequence). The CDR3 totals 16 residues. Trimming took 1 base from V and 4 from J; bases not matched to a gene: 6. The CDR3 loop reads CASSLGQGKRNQPQHF. For the CDR3, the DNA is TGTGCCAGCAGCTTAGGACAGGGGAAGAGGAATCAGCCCCAGCATTTT.

The chain carries TRBV5-5 and TRBJ1-2, with D uncertain. Germline loops: CDR1 SGHKS, CDR2 YYEKEE (reference sequence). The CDR3 covers 14 residues. V dropped 0 bases and J dropped 3 bases, with 9 bases sitting between them. The CDR3 sequence: CASSLGTVDYGYTF. For the CDR3, the DNA is TGTGCCAGCAGCTTGGGCACGGTGGACTATGGCTACACCTTC.

This clone was counted only a few times. CDR3 protein: CASTIGTTNQPQHF. The CDR3 coding sequence is TGTGCCAGCACTATAGGGACAACGAATCAGCCCCAGCATTTT. The V gene is TRBV6-6, the J gene TRBJ1-5; D may be TRBD1 (6 bases). Germline V CDR1 and CDR2: MNHNY, SVGAGI (reference sequence). The CDR3 is 14 residues long. V was shortened by 7 bases and J by 4 bases, with 14 bases between the two germline ends.

The chain is built from TRBV6-1 and TRBJ2-7; TRBD2 agrees at 10 bases. Trimming took 6 bases from V and 6 from J; bases not matched to a gene: 11. From germline, CDR1 is MNHNS and CDR2 SASEGT. The CDR3 consists of 15 residues. The CDR3 loop reads CASSETPGLAFEQYF. CDR3 nucleotide sequence: TGTGCCAGCAGCGAGACCCCGGGACTAGCGTTCGAGCAGTACTTC.

The chain has TRBV6-1 and TRBJ2-7; D possibly corresponds to TRBD1 (5 bases). The CDR3 loop spans 14 amino acids. Trimming left V 0 bases short and J 3 bases short, with 9 bases between. Germline V lookup: CDR1 MNHNS, CDR2 SASEGT. The CDR3 here is CASSEAPGYYEQYF. CDR3 DNA sequence: TGTGCCAGCAGTGAAGCGCCAGGGTACTACGAGCAGTACTTC.

The gene calls are TRBV19 and TRBJ2-7; 11 nucleotides match TRBD2. V was clipped by 5 bases and J by 5 bases; unmatched bases: 8. CDR1 and CDR2 (germline): LNHDA, SQIVND (reference sequence). CDR3 length equals 15 residues. CDR3 bases: TGTGCCAGTAGTCCAGACCTAGCGGGAGGAAACGAGCAGTACTTC. It is translated as CASSPDLAGGNEQYF. The full variable domain, rest sourced from reference TRBV19 and TRBJ2-7, is DGGITQSPKYLFRKEGQNVTLSCEQNLNHDAMYWYRQDPGQGLRLIYYSQIVNDFQKGDIAEGYSVSREKKESFPLTVTSAQKNPTAFYLCASSPDLAGGNEQYFGPGTRLTVT.

V and J are TRBV2 and TRBJ2-1; 11 nucleotides agree with TRBD2. The CDR3 is made up of 13 amino acids. The germline V gene encodes CDR1 SNHLY and CDR2 FYNNEI. With 7 bases clipped from V and 7 bases from J, the junction kept 3 bases outside the gene matches. The CDR3 DNA reads TGTGCCAGCAATAGCGGGGGGGGGAATGAGCAGTTCTTC. This gives the protein CASNSGGGNEQFF.

The chain links TRBV5-1 to TRBJ2-1, with 8 bases lining up with TRBD2. Germline V gene sequence: CDR1 SGHRS, CDR2 YFSETQ. CDR3 size: 15 residues. J lost 4 bases, V lost 2 bases, and 5 bases had no gene match. CDR3 amino acids: CASSFQAGVYNEQFF. In DNA, the CDR3 is TGCGCCAGCAGCTTCCAAGCGGGAGTGTACAATGAGCAGTTCTTC. Combining the CDR3 with reference TRBV5-1 and TRBJ2-1 gives the whole variable domain KAGVTQTPRYLIKTRGQQVTLSCSPISGHRSVSWYQQTPGQGLQFLFEYFSETQRNKGNFPGRFSGRQFSNSRSEMNVSTLELGDSALYLCASSFQAGVYNEQFFGPGTRLTVL.